This T cell receptor (beta chain) came from a study of response to subunit inactivated influenza vaccine. Each CDR3 protein gets one entry after TCRdb re-called the RT-PCR reads with MiXCR. The table has around 600,000 distinct CDR3 sequences, roughly 10% seen once. This clonotype showed up just a few times. The CDR3 is 18 amino acids. The V segment lost 3 bases and the J segment 4 bases; nucleotides outside the gene matches: 11. CDR1 and CDR2 from the germline V gene are SGHRS and YFSETQ. These same records also appear under a second study, on T cells expressing NK-cell markers. As that study records: Synthesis of TCR beta cDNA relied on 5'RACE template switching carrying UMIs. NKG2C+ dominant clonotypes from over 5 donors made up roughly 1.0-7.0% of CD8+ T cells.

Sequencing was performed on PBMCs from blood, taken on the day of vaccination. The chain links TRBV5-1 to TRBJ2-5, with 14 bases lining up with TRBD2. This receptor was identified in a man aged 45-65 years who received an inactivated influenza vaccine. CDR3 sequence reads: CASSSPGGLAGDGETQYF. Here the CDR3 DNA reads TGCGCCAGCAGCTCCCCGGGGGGACTAGCGGGAGATGGAGAGACCCAGTACTTC.